Shown below are 3 T cell receptor beta chains from a single sample sequenced in a study of regulatory dendritic cells for organ transplantation. TCRdb keeps only in-frame clones here, not all; method: immunoSEQ multiplex PCR. Of 12,000 or so clones in the sample, around three quarters were seen once. No antigen has been identified for these receptors. Allogeneic regulatory or mature dendritic cells were co-cultured for 5 days with CFSE-labeled sorted T cells at 1:10. The sequencing sample was made of naive CD4+ T cells from blood cultured with regulatory dendritic cells. Sample subset: CD45RA+ naive T cells. The receptors here all came from a human donor in good health.

The chain recombines TRBV5-6 with TRBJ1-6, with 8 bases lining up with TRBD1. Germline lookup yields CDR1 SGHDT and CDR2 YYEEEE. CDR3 length: 16 amino acids. V gave up 5 bases and J gave up 6 bases; unmatched junction bases: 10. CDR3 nucleotide sequence: TGTGCCAGCAGTATTAAGCAGGGGGCGTTTAATTCACCCCTCCACTTT. This codes for CASSIKQGAFNSPLHF.

This clone was picked up a small number of times. The chain has TRBV18 and TRBJ1-3; 9 positions match TRBD1. From germline, CDR1 is KGHSH and CDR2 LQKENI. The trim removed 6 bases at V and 0 bases at J, leaving 6 bases unmatched. This CDR3 comprises 16 residues. In DNA, the CDR3 is TGTGCCAGCTCCCAGGGACAGGGACTCTCTGGAAACACCATATATTTT. It codes for CASSQGQGLSGNTIYF.

The table lists this clone with a count of one. This chain uses TRBV5-4 with TRBJ2-5; D unresolved. Germline-derived CDR1 and CDR2 are SGHNT and YYREEE (reference sequence). V was pared by 3 bases and J by 9 bases, with 12 bases between. This CDR3 is built from 12 residues. CDR3 DNA: TGTGCCAGCAGCTCGTCAGGAATACCCCAGTACTTC. Protein product: CASSSSGIPQYF.